This passage covers 7 T cell receptor beta chains from one sample sequenced in a study of T-cell memory formation after mild COVID-19. TCRdb called the 5' RACE reads again in MiXCR, with one record for every CDR3 protein. The sample shows fewer than 700,000 distinct CDR3 sequences, about 20% of them seen only once. Sequencing was performed on PBMCs or a T cell subset sorted from them (not recorded which). Every receptor here comes from an adult woman who had mild COVID-19 (a few samples of this study predate the infection). Cell type and time point are not known.

This clonotype was observed at least ten times. The chain combines TRBV7-9 with TRBJ2-7; D is perhaps TRBD1 or TRBD2 (5 bases each). Trimming stripped 1 base from V and 6 bases from J, with 16 bases between. Germline V gives CDR1 SEHNR, CDR2 FQNEAQ (reference sequence). The CDR3 runs 15 residues. In DNA, the CDR3 is TGTGCCAGCAGCTTAGAGGGTTGGGACGGCCCCGAGCAGTACTTC. Translated: CASSLEGWDGPEQYF.

The rearrangement uses TRBV20-1 and TRBJ2-7; 9 positions match TRBD2. The CDR3 runs 15 residues. Germline lookup yields CDR1 DFQATT and CDR2 SNEGSKA (reference sequence). Unmatched junction bases numbered 13, after V lost 6 bases and J lost 4 bases. The CDR3 reads CSAEDLVAGGYEQYF. CDR3 nucleotides: TGCAGTGCAGAAGATCTGGTTGCGGGAGGGTACGAGCAGTACTTC.

V usage is TRBV5-1 and J usage is TRBJ1-1, with TRBD1 matching over 10 bases. Germline CDR1 is SGHRS and CDR2 is YFSETQ. With V trimmed by 4 bases and J by 7 bases, 10 bases remained unmatched. The CDR3 has 15 amino acids. Written as DNA, the CDR3 is TGCGCCAGCAGCCGCCTGCCAAGGGACAGGGGTGAAGCTTTCTTT. Its translation: CASSRLPRDRGEAFF.

This clonotype showed up just a few times. The chain links TRBV7-2 to TRBJ2-1; 7 positions match TRBD1. This CDR3 has 15 amino acids. Per germline, CDR1 SGHTA and CDR2 FQGNSA. With 2 bases clipped from V and 4 bases from J, the junction kept 5 bases outside the gene matches. CDR3 coding DNA: TGTGCCAGCAGCTTATCCTGGGACAGTTACAATGAGCAGTTCTTC. Translation: CASSLSWDSYNEQFF.

This clonotype was counted only a few times. The chain couples TRBV29-1 to TRBJ1-1; 10 bases are shared with TRBD1. This CDR3 is built from 11 residues. The V gene's germline CDR1 is SQVTM and CDR2 ANQGSEA. The V segment lost 7 bases and the J segment 7 bases; nucleotides outside the gene matches: 3. The CDR3 DNA follows: TGCAGCGGGGACAGGGGTATTGAAGCTTTCTTT. Protein sequence: CSGDRGIEAFF.

The V gene is TRBV4-3, the J gene TRBJ1-1; TRBD1 is a possible D gene (6 bases). The CDR3 spans 16 residues. Between the trimmed V and J ends, which lost 1 base and 2 bases, there was a span of 14 bases. CDR1 and CDR2 from the germline V gene are LGHNA and YSLEER. The CDR3 spells CASSQGPGGLNTEAFF. The DNA of the CDR3 is TGCGCCAGCAGCCAAGGCCCGGGGGGGCTTAACACTGAAGCTTTCTTT.

A few counts support this clonotype. J is TRBJ2-1 and V is TRBV12-3 or TRBV12-4; a possible D gene is TRBD1 (6 bases). This CDR3 has 12 residues. Trimming took 3 bases from V and 14 from J, leaving 14 bases between them. The DNA for the CDR3 is TGTGCCAGCAGTTTCTATGGACCAGGGGAGTTCTTC. This translates into CASSFYGPGEFF.